The clone carrying this TCR beta chain was recorded once. The antigen is unknown. These data originate in a study of a mutant IDH1 vaccine in newly diagnosed glioma. Study-wide results and limits: Vaccination elicited immune responses in approximately 93% of patients.

As to time point: baseline, week 1 (first vaccination visit). Treatment reported: pre-vaccination baseline after standard-of-care therapy. Sequenced by immunoSEQ multiplex PCR; TCRdb stores in-frame clones only, minus some. The sample carries about 67,000 clones, around 88% recorded once. This material consisted of peripheral blood mononuclear cells (PBMCs), taken from a glioma patient treated with radiotherapy, temozolomide or both. The receptor comes from a woman between 18 and 29 years old with glioma. Some clones in this sample may be carry-over from other donors' samples.

The CDR3 reads CASSAVYEQYF. Written as DNA, the CDR3 is TGTGCCAGCAGTGCAGTCTACGAGCAGTACTTC. This chain connects TRBV2 to TRBJ2-7, with D uncertain. Per the germline V gene, CDR1 is SNHLY and CDR2 is FYNNEI. The CDR3 extends over 11 amino acids. Trimming pared 4 bases from V and 3 bases from J, leaving 4 bases between.